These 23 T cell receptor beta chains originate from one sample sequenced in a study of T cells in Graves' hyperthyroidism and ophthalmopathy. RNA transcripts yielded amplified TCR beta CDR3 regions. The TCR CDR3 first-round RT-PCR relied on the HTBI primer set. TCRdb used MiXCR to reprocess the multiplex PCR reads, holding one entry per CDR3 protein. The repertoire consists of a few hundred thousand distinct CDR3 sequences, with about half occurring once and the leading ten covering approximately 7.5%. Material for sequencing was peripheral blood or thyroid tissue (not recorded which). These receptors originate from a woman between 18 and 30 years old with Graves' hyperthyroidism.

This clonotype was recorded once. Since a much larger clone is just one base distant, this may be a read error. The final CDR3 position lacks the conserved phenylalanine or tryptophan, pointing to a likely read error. The CDR3 spells CASSGENLNTGELFS. The CDR3 DNA reads TGTGCCAGCAGTGGAGAAAACCTGAACACCGGGGAGCTGTTTTCT. The chain has TRBV2 and TRBJ2-2; unclear D gene. This CDR3 comprises 15 residues. The V gene lost 4 bases and the J gene lost 1 base, with 10 bases spanning the gap. Germline CDR1 and CDR2: SNHLY and FYNNEI.

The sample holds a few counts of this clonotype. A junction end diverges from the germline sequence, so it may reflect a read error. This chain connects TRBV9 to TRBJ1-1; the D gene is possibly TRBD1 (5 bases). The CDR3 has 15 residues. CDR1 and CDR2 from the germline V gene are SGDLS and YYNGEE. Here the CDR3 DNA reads TGTGCCAACAGCGTAGGCTCCAGGGTGAACACTGAAGCTTTCTTT. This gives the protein CANSVGSRVNTEAFF.

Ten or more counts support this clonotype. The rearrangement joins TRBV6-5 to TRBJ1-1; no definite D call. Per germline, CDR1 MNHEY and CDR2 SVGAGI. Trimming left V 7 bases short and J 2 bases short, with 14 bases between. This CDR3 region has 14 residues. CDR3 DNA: TGTGCCAGCAACGACTATACAAGAAACACTGAAGCTTTCTTT. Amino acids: CASNDYTRNTEAFF.

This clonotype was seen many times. The CDR3 sequence: CASSPALGYGYTF. The DNA for the CDR3 is TGTGCCAGTAGTCCGGCCCTTGGGTATGGCTACACCTTC. The chain joins TRBV19 to TRBJ1-2; D is ambiguous. The CDR3 runs 13 residues. Germline V gives CDR1 LNHDA, CDR2 SQIVND (reference sequence). Trimming cost V 5 bases and J 5 bases, with 12 bases left between them.

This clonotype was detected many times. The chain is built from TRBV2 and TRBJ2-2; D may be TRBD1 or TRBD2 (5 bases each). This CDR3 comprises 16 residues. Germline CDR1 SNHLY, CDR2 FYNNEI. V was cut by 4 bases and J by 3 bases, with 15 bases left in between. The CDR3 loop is CASSALGVGDTGELFF. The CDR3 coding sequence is TGTGCCAGCAGTGCGCTGGGGGTCGGGGACACCGGGGAGCTGTTTTTT.

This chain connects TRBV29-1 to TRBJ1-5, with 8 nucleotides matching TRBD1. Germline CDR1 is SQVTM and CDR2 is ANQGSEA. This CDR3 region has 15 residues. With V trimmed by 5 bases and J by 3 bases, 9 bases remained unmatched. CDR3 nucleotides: TGCAGCGTTAGACAGGGGTCGGGGGCCAATCAGCCCCAGCATTTT. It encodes CSVRQGSGANQPQHF. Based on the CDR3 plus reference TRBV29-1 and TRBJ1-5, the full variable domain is SAVISQKPSRDICQRGTSLTIQCQVDSQVTMMFWYRQQPGQSLTLIATANQGSEATYESGFVIDKFPISRPNLTFSTLTVSNMSPEDSSIYLCSVRQGSGANQPQHFGDGTRLSIL.

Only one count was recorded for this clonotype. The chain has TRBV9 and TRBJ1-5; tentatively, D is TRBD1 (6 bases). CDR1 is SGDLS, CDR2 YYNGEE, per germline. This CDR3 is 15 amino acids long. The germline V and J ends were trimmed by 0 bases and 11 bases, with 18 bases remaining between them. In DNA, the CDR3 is TGTGCCAGCAGCGTAGCCGGGGGCGTTGGGGAGACCCAGCATTTT. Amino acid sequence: CASSVAGGVGETQHF.

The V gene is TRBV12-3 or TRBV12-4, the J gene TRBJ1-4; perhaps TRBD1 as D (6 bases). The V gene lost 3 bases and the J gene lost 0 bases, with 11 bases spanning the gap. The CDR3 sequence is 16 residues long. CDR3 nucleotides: TGTGCCAGCAGTTTGGACAGACCCGCAACTAATGAAAAACTGTTTTTT. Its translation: CASSLDRPATNEKLFF.

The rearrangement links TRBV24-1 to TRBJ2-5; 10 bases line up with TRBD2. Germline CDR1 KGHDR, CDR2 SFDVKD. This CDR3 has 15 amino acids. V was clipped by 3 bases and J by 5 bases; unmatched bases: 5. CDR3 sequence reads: CATSDPLTSGETQYF. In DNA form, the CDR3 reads TGTGCCACCAGTGATCCGTTGACTAGCGGGGAGACCCAGTACTTC.

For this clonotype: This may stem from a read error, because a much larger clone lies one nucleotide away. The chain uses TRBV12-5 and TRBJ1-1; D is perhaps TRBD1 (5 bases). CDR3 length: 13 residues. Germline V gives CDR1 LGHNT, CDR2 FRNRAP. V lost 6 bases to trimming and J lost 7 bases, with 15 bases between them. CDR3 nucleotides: TGTGCTAGTGGCCCGATGGGCGGGGGTGAAGCTTTCTTT. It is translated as CASGPMGGGEAFF.

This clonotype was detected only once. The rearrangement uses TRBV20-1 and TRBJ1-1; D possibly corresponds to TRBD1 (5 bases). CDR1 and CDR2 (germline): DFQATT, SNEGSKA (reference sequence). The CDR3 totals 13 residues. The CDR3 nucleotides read TGCAGCTTGGCTTCAGGGTGGAACACTGAAGCTTTCTTT. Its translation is CSLASGWNTEAFF.

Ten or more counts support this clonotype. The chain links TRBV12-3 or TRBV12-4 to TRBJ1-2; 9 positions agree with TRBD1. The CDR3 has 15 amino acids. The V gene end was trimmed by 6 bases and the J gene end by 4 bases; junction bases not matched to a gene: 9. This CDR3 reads CASRPGTGFPYGYTF. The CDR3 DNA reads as TGTGCCAGCAGACCCGGGACAGGGTTTCCCTATGGCTACACCTTC.

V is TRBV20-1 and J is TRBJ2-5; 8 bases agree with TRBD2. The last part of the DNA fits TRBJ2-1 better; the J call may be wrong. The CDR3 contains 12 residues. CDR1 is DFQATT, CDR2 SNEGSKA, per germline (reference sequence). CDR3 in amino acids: CSARRGVNEQFF. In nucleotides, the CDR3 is TGCAGTGCTAGGCGGGGGGTTAATGAGCAGTTCTTC.

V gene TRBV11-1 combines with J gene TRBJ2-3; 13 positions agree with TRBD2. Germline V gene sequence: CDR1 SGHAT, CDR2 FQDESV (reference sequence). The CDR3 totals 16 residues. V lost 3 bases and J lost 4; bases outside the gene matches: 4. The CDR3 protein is CASSLGLAGLADTQYF. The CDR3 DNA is TGTGCCAGCAGCTTGGGACTAGCGGGGCTTGCAGATACGCAGTATTTT. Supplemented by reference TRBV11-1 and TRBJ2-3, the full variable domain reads EAEVAQSPRYKITEKSQAVAFWCDPISGHATLYWYRQILGQGPELLVQFQDESVVDDSQLPKDRFSAERLKGVDSTLKIQPAELGDSAMYLCASSLGLAGLADTQYFGPGTRLTVL.

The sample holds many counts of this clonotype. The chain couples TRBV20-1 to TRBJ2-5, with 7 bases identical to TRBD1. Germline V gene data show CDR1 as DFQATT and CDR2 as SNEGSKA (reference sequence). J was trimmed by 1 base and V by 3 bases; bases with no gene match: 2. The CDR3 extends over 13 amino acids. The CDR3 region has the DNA TGCAGTGCTAGGGGGGACAGCCAAGAGACCCAGTACTTC. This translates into CSARGDSQETQYF.

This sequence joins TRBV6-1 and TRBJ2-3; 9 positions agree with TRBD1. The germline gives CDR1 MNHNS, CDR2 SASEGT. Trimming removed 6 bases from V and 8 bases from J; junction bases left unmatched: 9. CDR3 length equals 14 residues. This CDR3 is CASRPRDRVRTQYF. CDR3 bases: TGTGCCAGCAGACCCCGGGACAGGGTCCGTACGCAGTATTTT.

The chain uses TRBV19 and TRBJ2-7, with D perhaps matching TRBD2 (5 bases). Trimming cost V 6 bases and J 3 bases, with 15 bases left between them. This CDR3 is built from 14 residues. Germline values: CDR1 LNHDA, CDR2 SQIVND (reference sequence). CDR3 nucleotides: TGTGCCAGTAGGTTACTGGACGGAGGCTACGAGCAGTACTTC. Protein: CASRLLDGGYEQYF.

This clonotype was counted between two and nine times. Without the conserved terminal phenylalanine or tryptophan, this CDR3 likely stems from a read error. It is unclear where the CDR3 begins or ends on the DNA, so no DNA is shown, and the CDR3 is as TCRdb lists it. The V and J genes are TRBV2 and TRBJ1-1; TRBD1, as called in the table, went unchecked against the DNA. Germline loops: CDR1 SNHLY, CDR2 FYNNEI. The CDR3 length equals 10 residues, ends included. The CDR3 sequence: CASSVRQGFS.

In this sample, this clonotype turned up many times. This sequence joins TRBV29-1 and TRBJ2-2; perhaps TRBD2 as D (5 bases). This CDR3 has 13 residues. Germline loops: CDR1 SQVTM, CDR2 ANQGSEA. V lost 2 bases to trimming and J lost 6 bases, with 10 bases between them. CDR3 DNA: TGCAGCGTTGAAAGGACTCGATCCGGGGAGCTGTTTTTT. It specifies CSVERTRSGELFF.

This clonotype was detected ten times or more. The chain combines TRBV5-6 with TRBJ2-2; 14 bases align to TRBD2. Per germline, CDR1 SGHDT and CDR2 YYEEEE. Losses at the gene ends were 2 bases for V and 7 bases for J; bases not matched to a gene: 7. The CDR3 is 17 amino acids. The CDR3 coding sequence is TGTGCCAGCAGCTTCGGGACTAGCGGGAGCATTGGCGGGGAGCTGTTTTTT. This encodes CASSFGTSGSIGGELFF.

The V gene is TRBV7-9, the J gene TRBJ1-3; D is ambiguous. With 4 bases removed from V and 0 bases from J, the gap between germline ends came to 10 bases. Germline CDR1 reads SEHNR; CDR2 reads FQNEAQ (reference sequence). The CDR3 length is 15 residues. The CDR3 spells CASSWTENSGNTIYF. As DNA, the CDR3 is TGTGCCAGCAGCTGGACGGAAAACTCTGGAAACACCATATATTTT.

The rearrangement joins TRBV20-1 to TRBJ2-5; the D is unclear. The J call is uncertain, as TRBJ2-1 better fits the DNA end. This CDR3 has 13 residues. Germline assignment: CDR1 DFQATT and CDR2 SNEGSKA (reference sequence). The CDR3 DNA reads TGCAGTGCAGAGCACAGCTCCTACAATGAGCAGTTCTTC. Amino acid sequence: CSAEHSSYNEQFF.

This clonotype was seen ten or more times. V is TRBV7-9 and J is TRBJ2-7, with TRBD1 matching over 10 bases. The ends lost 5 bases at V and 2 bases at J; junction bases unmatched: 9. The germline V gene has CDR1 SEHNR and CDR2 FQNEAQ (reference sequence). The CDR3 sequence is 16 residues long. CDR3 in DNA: TGTGCCAGCAGCCCAGCAAGGGACAGGGGAGCCTACGAGCAGTACTTC. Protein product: CASSPARDRGAYEQYF. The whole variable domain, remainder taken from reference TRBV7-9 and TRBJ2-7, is DTGVSQNPRHKITKRGQNVTFRCDPISEHNRLYWYRQTLGQGPEFLTYFQNEAQLEKSRLLSDRFSAERPKGSFSTLEIQRTEQGDSAMYLCASSPARDRGAYEQYFGPGTRLTVT.